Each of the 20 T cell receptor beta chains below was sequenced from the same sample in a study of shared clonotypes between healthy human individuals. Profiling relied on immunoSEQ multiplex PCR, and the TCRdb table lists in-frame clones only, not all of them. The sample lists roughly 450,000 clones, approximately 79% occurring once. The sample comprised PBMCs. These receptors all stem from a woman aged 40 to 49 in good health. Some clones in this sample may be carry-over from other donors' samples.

The CDR3 region has the DNA TGCGCCAGCAGCCACCCCCTAGCGACTCCCTACGAGCAGTACTTC. This gives the protein CASSHPLATPYEQYF. The chain has TRBV4-1 and TRBJ2-7; D possibly corresponds to TRBD2 (6 bases). CDR1 and CDR2 from the germline V gene are MGHRA and YSYEKL. Trimming removed 3 bases from V and 2 bases from J, with 14 bases in between. The CDR3 runs to 15 residues.

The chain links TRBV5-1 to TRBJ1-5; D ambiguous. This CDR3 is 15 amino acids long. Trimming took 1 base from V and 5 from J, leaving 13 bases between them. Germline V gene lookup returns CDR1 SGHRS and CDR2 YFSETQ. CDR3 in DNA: TGCGCCAGCAGCTTGAACGGGGTCCCCGATCAGCCCCAGCATTTT. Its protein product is CASSLNGVPDQPQHF.

DNA of the CDR3: TGTGCCAGCAGCACGGGACAGGGCGAGACCCAGTACTTC. Protein: CASSTGQGETQYF. The chain couples TRBV7-3 to TRBJ2-5; 9 bases line up with TRBD1. V lost 5 bases and J lost 5; bases outside the gene matches: 3. In germline, CDR1 is SGHTA, CDR2 FQGTGA. This CDR3 comprises 13 residues.

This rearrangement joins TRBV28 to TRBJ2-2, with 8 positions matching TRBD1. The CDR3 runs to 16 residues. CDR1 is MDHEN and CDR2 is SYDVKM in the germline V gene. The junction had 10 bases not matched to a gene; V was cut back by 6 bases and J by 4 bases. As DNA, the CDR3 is TGTGCCAGCAGATCCATGGACAGGGTGACCACCGGGGAGCTGTTTTTT. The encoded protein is CASRSMDRVTTGELFF. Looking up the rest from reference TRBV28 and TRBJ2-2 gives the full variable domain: DVKVTQSSRYLVKRTGEKVFLECVQDMDHENMFWYRQDPGLGLRLIYFSYDVKMKEKGDIPEGYSVSREKKERFSLILESASTNQTSMYLCASRSMDRVTTGELFFGEGSRLTVL.

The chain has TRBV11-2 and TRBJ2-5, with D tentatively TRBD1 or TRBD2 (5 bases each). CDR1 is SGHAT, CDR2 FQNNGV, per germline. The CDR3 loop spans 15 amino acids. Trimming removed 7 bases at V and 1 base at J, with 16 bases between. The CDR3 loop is CASTIHVGGQETQYF. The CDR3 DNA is TGTGCCAGCACCATTCACGTTGGGGGCCAAGAGACCCAGTACTTC.

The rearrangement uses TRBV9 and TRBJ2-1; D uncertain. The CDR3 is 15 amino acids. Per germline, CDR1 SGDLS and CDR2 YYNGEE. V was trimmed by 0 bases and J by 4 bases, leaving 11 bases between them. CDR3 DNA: TGTGCCAGCAGCGTAGAAGGTTTAGCATACAATGAGCAGTTCTTC. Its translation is CASSVEGLAYNEQFF. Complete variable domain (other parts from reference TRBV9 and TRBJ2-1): DSGVTQTPKHLITATGQRVTLRCSPRSGDLSVYWYQQSLDQGLQFLIQYYNGEERAKGNILERFSAQQFPDLHSELNLSSLELGDSALYFCASSVEGLAYNEQFFGPGTRLTVL.

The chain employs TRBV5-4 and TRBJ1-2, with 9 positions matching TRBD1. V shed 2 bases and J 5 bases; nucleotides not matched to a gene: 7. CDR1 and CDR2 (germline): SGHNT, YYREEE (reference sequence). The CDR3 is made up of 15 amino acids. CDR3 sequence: CASSLQGAGGYGYTF. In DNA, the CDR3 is TGTGCCAGCAGCTTACAGGGGGCAGGCGGGTATGGCTACACCTTC.

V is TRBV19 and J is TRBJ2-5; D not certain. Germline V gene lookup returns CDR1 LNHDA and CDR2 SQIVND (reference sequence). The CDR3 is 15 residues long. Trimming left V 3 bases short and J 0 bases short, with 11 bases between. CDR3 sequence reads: CASSISATYQETQYF. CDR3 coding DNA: TGTGCCAGTAGTATTTCGGCTACGTACCAAGAGACCCAGTACTTC. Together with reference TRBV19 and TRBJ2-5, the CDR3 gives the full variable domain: DGGITQSPKYLFRKEGQNVTLSCEQNLNHDAMYWYRQDPGQGLRLIYYSQIVNDFQKGDIAEGYSVSREKKESFPLTVTSAQKNPTAFYLCASSISATYQETQYFGPGTRLLVL.

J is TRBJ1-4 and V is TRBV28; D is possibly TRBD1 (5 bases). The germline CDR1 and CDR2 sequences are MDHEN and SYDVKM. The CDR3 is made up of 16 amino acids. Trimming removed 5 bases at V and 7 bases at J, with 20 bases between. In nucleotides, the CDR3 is TGTGCCAGCAGTCCCGGTGCAGGGTCTGGTAGTGAAAAACTGTTTTTT. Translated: CASSPGAGSGSEKLFF.

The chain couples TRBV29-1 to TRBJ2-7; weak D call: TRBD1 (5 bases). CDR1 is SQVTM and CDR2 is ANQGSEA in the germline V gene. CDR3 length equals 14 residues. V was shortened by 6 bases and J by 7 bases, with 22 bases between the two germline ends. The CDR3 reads CSVTITGAVGEQYF. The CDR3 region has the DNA TGCAGCGTAACCATAACAGGCGCCGTGGGGGAGCAGTACTTC.

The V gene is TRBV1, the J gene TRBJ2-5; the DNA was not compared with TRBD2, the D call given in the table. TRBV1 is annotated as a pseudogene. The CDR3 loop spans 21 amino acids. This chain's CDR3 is CTSSQGVPWTSGRNVQETQYF. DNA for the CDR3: TGCACCAGCAGCCAAGGAGTCCCTTGGACTAGCGGGAGGAACGTACAAGAGACCCAGTACTTC.

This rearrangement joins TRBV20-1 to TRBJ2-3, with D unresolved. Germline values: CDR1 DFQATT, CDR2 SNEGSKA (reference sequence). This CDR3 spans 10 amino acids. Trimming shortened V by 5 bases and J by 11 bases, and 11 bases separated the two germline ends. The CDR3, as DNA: TGCAGTGCTCTCGGAGATGGGCAGTATTTT. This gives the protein CSALGDGQYF.

CDR3 residues: CASSGGLAGVLSNEQFF. The CDR3, as DNA: TGTGCCAGCAGCGGGGGACTAGCGGGAGTGCTCTCCAATGAGCAGTTCTTC. The chain is built from TRBV5-4 and TRBJ2-1; TRBD2 agrees at 14 bases. The germline gives CDR1 SGHNT, CDR2 YYREEE (reference sequence). Unmatched junction bases numbered 9, after V lost 4 bases and J lost 6 bases. CDR3 length: 17 residues.

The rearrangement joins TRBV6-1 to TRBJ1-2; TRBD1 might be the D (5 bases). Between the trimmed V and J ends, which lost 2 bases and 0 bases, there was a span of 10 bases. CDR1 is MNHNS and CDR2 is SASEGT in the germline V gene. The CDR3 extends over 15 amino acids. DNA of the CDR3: TGTGCCAGCAGTGAACGGGGACCGGCTAACTATGGCTACACCTTC. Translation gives CASSERGPANYGYTF.

CDR3 in DNA: TGTGCCAGCAGCATCGGACTAGCGGGCGAGCAGTACTTC. It specifies CASSIGLAGEQYF. The chain employs TRBV11-2 and TRBJ2-7, with 11 bases aligning to TRBD2. Per germline, CDR1 SGHAT and CDR2 FQNNGV. The length of the CDR3 is 13 residues. Trimming at V came to 5 bases and at J to 6 bases, leaving 3 bases not matched to a gene.

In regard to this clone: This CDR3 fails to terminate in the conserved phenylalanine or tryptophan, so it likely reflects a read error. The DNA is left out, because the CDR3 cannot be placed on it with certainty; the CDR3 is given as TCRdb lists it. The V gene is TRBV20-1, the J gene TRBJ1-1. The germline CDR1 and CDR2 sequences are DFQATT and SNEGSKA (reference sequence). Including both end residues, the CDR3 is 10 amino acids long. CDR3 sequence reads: CSARGAFRDH.

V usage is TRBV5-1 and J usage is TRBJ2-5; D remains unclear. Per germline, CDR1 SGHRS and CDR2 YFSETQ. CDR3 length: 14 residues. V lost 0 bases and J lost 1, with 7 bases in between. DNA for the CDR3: TGCGCCAGCAGCTTGGAGGTATCCCAAGAGACCCAGTACTTC. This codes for CASSLEVSQETQYF.

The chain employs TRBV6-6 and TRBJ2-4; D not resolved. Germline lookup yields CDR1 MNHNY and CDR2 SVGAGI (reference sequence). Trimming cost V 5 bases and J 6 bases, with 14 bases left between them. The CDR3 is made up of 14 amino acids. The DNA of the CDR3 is TGTGCCAGCAGTCACAACAAGGTGGCAAACATTCAGTACTTC. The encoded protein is CASSHNKVANIQYF.

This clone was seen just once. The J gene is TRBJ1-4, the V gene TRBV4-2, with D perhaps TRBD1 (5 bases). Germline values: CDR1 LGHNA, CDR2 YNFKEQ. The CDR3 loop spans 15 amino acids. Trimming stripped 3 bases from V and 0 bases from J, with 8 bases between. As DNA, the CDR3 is TGTGCCAGCAGCCAGGGAGGGGCAACTAATGAAAAACTGTTTTTT. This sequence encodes CASSQGGATNEKLFF.

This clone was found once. The CDR3 DNA sequence: TGTGCCAGCAGTCCCTATGGGGGGACCCGGGGAGGAAACACCATATATTTT. Translating it yields CASSPYGGTRGGNTIYF. This sequence joins TRBV25-1 and TRBJ1-3, with TRBD1 as a possible D gene (5 bases). Germline V CDR1 and CDR2: MGHDK, SYGVNS. CDR3 length: 17 amino acids. V gave up 5 bases and J gave up 4 bases, with 21 bases separating them. Filled out from reference TRBV25-1 and TRBJ1-3, the complete variable domain reads EADIYQTPRYLVIGTGKKITLECSQTMGHDKMYWYQQDPGMELHLIHYSYGVNSTEKGDLSSESTVSRIRTEHFPLTLESARPSHTSQYLCASSPYGGTRGGNTIYFGEGSWLTVV.